Each of the 10 T cell receptor beta chains below was sequenced from the same sample in a study of siplizumab effects on memory and regulatory T cells. Assay: immunoSEQ multiplex PCR; the TCRdb copy retains only in-frame clones and omits some. The table lists around 100,000 clones, about 95% of them singletons. Sequencing was carried out using non-Treg CD4+ T cells sorted from blood. The receptors originated from a human donor in good health.

This chain links TRBV12-5 with TRBJ2-2, with TRBD1 as a possible D gene (5 bases). The germline CDR1 and CDR2 sequences are LGHNT and FRNRAP. Trimming removed 0 bases from V and 6 bases from J, with 5 bases in between. The CDR3 has 13 amino acids. DNA of the CDR3: TGTGCTAGTGGTTTGGTAGGGGCCGGGGAGCTGTTTTTT. As protein: CASGLVGAGELFF. Full variable domain (rest looked up from reference TRBV12-5 and TRBJ2-2): DARVTQTPRHKVTEMGQEVTMRCQPILGHNTVFWYRQTMMQGLELLAYFRNRAPLDDSGMPKDRFSAEMPDATLATLKIQPSEPRDSAVYFCASGLVGAGELFFGEGSRLTVL.

The rearrangement links TRBV7-3 to TRBJ2-2; TRBD2 aligns across 9 bases. V shed 1 base and J 4 bases; nucleotides not matched to a gene: 7. This CDR3 spans 17 amino acids. The germline gives CDR1 SGHTA, CDR2 FQGTGA. The CDR3: CASSLKALAGSTGELFF. CDR3 nucleotides: TGTGCCAGCAGCTTAAAAGCCCTAGCGGGAAGCACCGGGGAGCTGTTTTTT. Full variable domain (outside the CDR3, taken from reference TRBV7-3 and TRBJ2-2): GAGVSQTPSNKVTEKGKYVELRCDPISGHTALYWYRQSLGQGPEFLIYFQGTGAADDSGLPNDRFFAVRPEGSVSTLKIQRTERGDSAVYLCASSLKALAGSTGELFFGEGSRLTVL.

The chain is built from TRBV5-6 and TRBJ2-5; no clear D. This CDR3 region has 15 residues. Germline V gene sequence: CDR1 SGHDT, CDR2 YYEEEE. The ends were cut back, 4 bases at V and 1 base at J, with 14 bases in the middle. The CDR3 nucleotides read TGTGCCAGCAGCCAGATAACGCAGGCCCAAGAGACCCAGTACTTC. Protein product: CASSQITQAQETQYF.

CDR3 in amino acids: CASAGTPENEQYF. The CDR3 nucleotides are TGTGCCAGCGCCGGGACTCCGGAGAACGAGCAGTACTTC. This chain joins TRBV5-4 and TRBJ2-7, with a tentative D call TRBD2 (6 bases). Germline values: CDR1 SGHNT, CDR2 YYREEE (reference sequence). The CDR3 extends over 13 amino acids. Trimming cost V 7 bases and J 5 bases, with 16 bases left between them.

This chain uses TRBV6-5 with TRBJ1-3; D ambiguous. The CDR3 contains 14 residues. V was cut by 2 bases and J by 0 bases, with 5 bases left in between. Germline CDR1 and CDR2: MNHEY and SVGAGI. The CDR3 loop is CASSYGDSGNTIYF. As DNA, the CDR3 is TGTGCCAGCAGTTACGGCGACTCTGGAAACACCATATATTTT.

The chain couples TRBV12-5 to TRBJ1-2; D ambiguous. The CDR3 consists of 13 residues. V was clipped by 6 bases and J by 4 bases, with 12 bases between them. Germline loops: CDR1 LGHNT, CDR2 FRNRAP. The CDR3 DNA is TGTGCTAGTGGGATTGCAGGAAGCTATGGCTACACCTTC. Its translation: CASGIAGSYGYTF. The full variable domain, with the rest looked up from reference TRBV12-5 and TRBJ1-2, is DARVTQTPRHKVTEMGQEVTMRCQPILGHNTVFWYRQTMMQGLELLAYFRNRAPLDDSGMPKDRFSAEMPDATLATLKIQPSEPRDSAVYFCASGIAGSYGYTFGSGTRLTVV.

This chain connects TRBV21-1 to TRBJ1-5; the D call in the table, TRBD1, was not verified against the DNA. TRBV21-1 is tagged as a pseudogene. The CDR3 has 19 amino acids. The CDR3 nucleotides are TGTGCCAGCAGCATGCCGGGACAGGGAGTTTGTGGATACAATCAGCCCCAGCATTTT. Translating gives CASSMPGQGVCGYNQPQHF.

This clone was detected only a few times. The V call is TRBV7-3, the J call TRBJ2-1; TRBD2 agrees at 16 bases. The V gene's germline CDR1 is SGHTA and CDR2 FQGTGA. The length of the CDR3 is 19 residues. V dropped 5 bases and J dropped 0; count of bases not matched to a gene: 7. The CDR3 DNA is TGTGCCAGCAGCGTTAGGGGGACTAGCGGGAGGGCCTCCTACAATGAGCAGTTCTTC. Translated, it gives CASSVRGTSGRASYNEQFF. Full variable domain (rest looked up from reference TRBV7-3 and TRBJ2-1): GAGVSQTPSNKVTEKGKYVELRCDPISGHTALYWYRQSLGQGPEFLIYFQGTGAADDSGLPNDRFFAVRPEGSVSTLKIQRTERGDSAVYLCASSVRGTSGRASYNEQFFGPGTRLTVL.

The chain carries TRBV2 and TRBJ2-5; TRBD2 matches 7 bases. The V gene end was trimmed by 5 bases and the J gene end by 1 base; junction bases not matched to a gene: 4. Per the germline V gene, CDR1 is SNHLY and CDR2 is FYNNEI. CDR3 size: 14 residues. The CDR3 DNA reads TGTGCCAGCAGTACAACTAGCGTCCAAGAGACCCAGTACTTC. Its protein product is CASSTTSVQETQYF.

This chain links TRBV7-9 with TRBJ1-1; D ambiguous. CDR1 and CDR2 from the germline V gene are SEHNR and FQNEAQ (reference sequence). The length of the CDR3 is 12 residues. The ends were cut back, 1 base at V and 7 bases at J, with 7 bases in the middle. In DNA, the CDR3 is TGTGCCAGCAGCTTAGACCTTAATGAAGCTTTCTTT. Its protein is CASSLDLNEAFF.